Included here is one TCR beta chain sequence, with context. Its recognized antigen is unknown. No per-base quality is available; no much larger clone lies one base away. The immunoSEQ Assay, a bias-controlled multiplex PCR, was used to amplify TCRbeta CDR3 regions from genomic DNA. The paper's data handling went like this. Within the assay, amplification of reference gene primers was used to estimate how many nucleated cells each sample contained. Sequence reads were collapsed and filtered to measure the absolute abundance of every unique TCRbeta CDR3 rearrangement. Productive Simpson clonality was computed per sample as the square root of Simpson's diversity index over productive rearrangements. TCRdb took this table from immuneACCESS and kept in-frame rearrangements with V and J called. Such tables lack part of the clones; where checked against another copy, unresolved V genes explain under half of the gap, and the rest is unexplained. V and J calls and clone size follow that table, whereas D and trimming were derived from the DNA. This sample comprises roughly 32,000 clones, 80% to 90% of them detected only once. Of the sample, 4.5% to 6.5% is held by the ten largest clones.

This record belongs to a study of blood T cell repertoires in COVID-19 (dated by TCRdb to about 2020). Some background on the complete study: The collaborator samples originated in the United States, Italy and Spain and spanned the acute and convalescent phases of COVID-19. A de-identified subject ID, COVID-19 status, age in years and sex were almost always included in the sample metadata. Where HLA class I and class II types were available, the types were taken from metadata supplied by the sample provider, not from assay-based typing. The dataset comprised deeply sampled blood TCRbeta repertoires from subjects exposed to, actively infected with, or recovered from COVID-19. The samples were drawn from the first 160 participants of the ongoing ImmuneRACE study and from 950 to 1,500 subjects provided by 6 global collaborators. A freely available public database, intended as a resource for researchers studying the immune response to SARS-CoV-2, is where the repertoires were released. The material from the prospective study consisted of cDNA or gDNA derived from T cells, B-cell-depleted T cells, or PBMCs.

Compared with germline, V lacks 4 bases and J lacks 6 bases; bases without a gene match: 8. The CDR3 spans 14 residues, from the cysteine through the phenylalanine. Left in the record is the CDR3 DNA by itself, 42 bases read in frame from the first base. CDR1 SGHDT and CDR2 YYEEEE are derived from the germline V gene. The paper's findings and limits, for the study overall: The amount of clinical and demographic metadata varied by source and participant and was provided uncurated.

The collaborating institutions used their own protocols to collect whole blood in K2EDTA tubes. For TCRbeta analysis, collaborators shipped samples in one of three forms: frozen whole blood, isolated PBMCs, or DNA extracted from either of those sample types. The sample consisted of peripheral blood. This sequence originates from a woman of 80 years or more with active or convalescent COVID-19. The chain is assembled from TRBV5-6 and TRBJ2-7, with 9 junctional bases fitting TRBD1. The DNA sequence is as follows: TGTGCCAGCAGCCCAACAGGGGGCCTTTCCGAGCAGTACTTC. Its coded protein is CASSPTGGLSEQYF.